These T cell receptor beta chains were read from a single sample in a study of beta chain features in type 1 diabetes. The data were produced by immunoSEQ multiplex PCR, yet TCRdb's version contains in-frame clones alone and is incomplete. The table has 630,000 or so clones, more than 13% seen once; the top ten hold 0.03% to 0.045%. The sequenced sample consisted of naive CD4+ T cells from blood. All receptors derive from a man younger than 35 with type 1 diabetes. CDR3s include the opening cysteine and the closing phenylalanine or tryptophan. Each record gives: CDR3 length, J gene, clone size, V gene, D gene, CDR3 DNA, CDR3 protein. D genes are given only for firm matches. Clone size appears in some rows only: once, few, many, or a class for an expanded clone.

>15|TRBJ1-5|few|TRBV30|.
TGTGCCTGGAGTGTGGGGGGCACTGGCAATCAGCCCCAGCATTTT
CAWSVGGTGNQPQHF
>13|TRBJ1-3|few|TRBV30|.
TGTGCCTGGACGCCAGGGGCTGGAAACACCATATATTTT
CAWTPGAGNTIYF
>15|TRBJ1-1|few|TRBV29-1|.
TGCAGCGTTGAACTCCCCGACAGGTGGAACACTGAAGCTTTCTTT
CSVELPDRWNTEAFF
>13|TRBJ1-1|few|TRBV29-1|.
TGCAGCGTTGAAGTACAGCTGAACACTGAAGCTTTCTTT
CSVEVQLNTEAFF
>16|TRBJ2-3|.|TRBV7-2|TRBD2
TGTGCCAGCAGCCCCGACGCGGGAGGACGCACAGATACGCAGTATTTT
CASSPDAGGRTDTQYF
>11|TRBJ1-1|.|TRBV10-2|.
TGCGCCAGCGGATGGACAGCTGAAGCTTTCTTT
CASGWTAEAFF
>17|TRBJ2-1|few|TRBV4-2|TRBD2
TGTGCCAGCAGCCTAAGCTCGGCTAGCGGTACCTACAATGAGCAGTTCTTC
CASSLSSASGTYNEQFF
>14|TRBJ1-1|few|TRBV28|TRBD1
TGTGCCAGCAGGCCGGGACAGAAGAACACTGAAGCTTTCTTT
CASRPGQKNTEAFF
>12|TRBJ2-7|few|TRBV7-3|.
TGTGCCAGCAGCGGAAACATCTACGAGCAGTACTTC
CASSGNIYEQYF
>12|TRBJ1-2|few|TRBV29-1|.
TGCAGCGTTGAAGTTCACGCCTATGGCTACACCTTC
CSVEVHAYGYTF
>14|TRBJ2-7|few|TRBV5-1|.
TGCGCCAGCAGCTTGGGCCAGGGGTTGGGCGAGCAGTACTTC
CASSLGQGLGEQYF
>13|TRBJ2-5|few|TRBV19|.
TGTGCCAGTAGTATCTACAGAGAAGAGACCCAGTACTTC
CASSIYREETQYF
>15|TRBJ2-2|.|TRBV15|.
TGTGCCACCAGCAGAGGCCAGGCCCAGTCCGGGGAGCTGTTTTTT
CATSRGQAQSGELFF
>15|TRBJ2-2|.|TRBV6-1|TRBD2
TGTGCCAGCAGTGAACCGGGACTAGTCCCCGGGGAGCTGTTTTTT
CASSEPGLVPGELFF
>16|TRBJ2-3|few|TRBV9|TRBD2
TGTGCCAGCAGCAAAACGCTAGCGGGAGTGACAGATACGCAGTATTTT
CASSKTLAGVTDTQYF
>14|TRBJ1-5|few|TRBV9|.
TGTGCCAGCAGCGTAGGATCTGTGGATCAGCCCCAGCATTTT
CASSVGSVDQPQHF
>15|TRBJ2-3|few|TRBV5-1|.
TGCGCCAGCAGCTTTGACACTCCGAGCACAGATACGCAGTATTTT
CASSFDTPSTDTQYF
>13|TRBJ2-1|.|TRBV29-1|.
TGCAGCGTTGAATGGTTCAGCCCCAATGAGCAGTTCTTC
CSVEWFSPNEQFF
>17|TRBJ2-2|.|TRBV2|TRBD1
TGTGCCAGCAGCGGGACCGGGACAGCCTCGAACACCGGGGAGCTGTTTTTT
CASSGTGTASNTGELFF
>12|TRBJ1-1|.|TRBV29-1|.
TGCAGCGTCCGGGGATGGAACACTGAAGCTTTCTTT
CSVRGWNTEAFF